This TCR beta chain was identified in a study of blood T cell repertoires in COVID-19. About the study: T cells, B-cell-depleted T cells, or PBMCs provided the cDNA or gDNA that served as material.

The V end was cut by 6 bases, the J end by 3 bases, with 18 bases between. There are 15 residues in the CDR3. Germline V CDR1 and CDR2: MDHEN, SYDVKM. Clones were sequenced by immunoSEQ multiplex PCR, and TCRdb holds only the in-frame ones, with some missing. The data contain 150,000 to 200,000 clones, roughly 80% of them singletons. This clone appeared a single time. Sequenced input: peripheral blood. The sequence derives from a man between 65 and 85 years old with acute or convalescent COVID-19. The chain is built from TRBV28 and TRBJ2-7; tentative D call: TRBD2 (6 bases). In DNA, the CDR3 is TGTGCCAGCAGCTCCCTCCGAGGTAGCGGCTACGAGCAGTACTTC. This translates into CASSSLRGSGYEQYF.